Reported below is one T cell receptor beta chain. The antigen is undetermined. Trimming pared 6 bases from V and 0 bases from J, leaving 9 bases between. CDR3 size: 12 residues. Germline V lookup: CDR1 SQVTM, CDR2 ANQGSEA. The source of the sample is a study of cytomegalovirus exposure and HLA in healthy donors. The wider study: Prior work identified around 110 million unique TCR beta sequences in around 170 million T cells. From HLA-typed donors, an early data release held tens of millions of unique TCRs.

Study outcomes and limitations: Under in vitro conditions, a few CMV-associated chains were confirmed as specific for CMV antigens. Later analysis identified a missense DCLRE1C variant that was linked to TCR beta V- and J-gene trimming.

PCR employed 60 Vbeta and 13 Jbeta primers. The data were produced by immunoSEQ multiplex PCR, yet TCRdb's version contains in-frame clones alone and is incomplete. The sample records 100,000 to 120,000 clones, around 70% being singletons. The specimen sequenced was PBMCs. The clonotype was recovered from a woman in her 40s in good health and CMV-seropositive. The chain is built from TRBV29-1 and TRBJ2-7; the D is unclear. The CDR3 coding sequence is TGCAGCGTACGATTCAGCTCCTACGAGCAGTACTTC. Translating gives CSVRFSSYEQYF.